Presented here are 13 T cell receptor beta chains from one specimen sequenced in a study of blood T cells in healthy people across ages. Combining a sample-barcoded 5' primer with a J-beta primer mix, a second PCR ran for 7 to 11 cycles. TCRdb reprocessed the 5' RACE reads via MiXCR and lists one record per CDR3 protein. The profile shows 1.4 million or so distinct CDR3 sequences, 40% to 45% of them singletons. Input material: blood. Every receptor here comes from a woman between 18 and 29 years old in good health.

This clonotype has only a few counts. The chain combines TRBV4-3 with TRBJ1-2; 7 bases are shared with TRBD1. Germline V lookup: CDR1 LGHNA, CDR2 YSLEER. The CDR3 covers 14 residues. J gave up 4 bases and V 3 bases, and 5 bases lay outside the gene matches. CDR3 amino acids: CASSQADRAYGYTF. As DNA, the CDR3 is TGCGCCAGCAGCCAGGCTGACAGGGCCTATGGCTACACCTTC.

The genes are TRBV4-2 and TRBJ2-7; D is undetermined. The length of the CDR3 is 14 residues. V was clipped by 1 base and J by 3 bases, with 10 bases between them. The germline V gene encodes CDR1 LGHNA and CDR2 YNFKEQ. The CDR3 nucleotides are TGTGCCAGCAGCCAAGGGACGGTGGGCTACGAGCAGTACTTC. Residues: CASSQGTVGYEQYF.

The gene calls are TRBV5-1 and TRBJ2-2; TRBD1 agrees at 10 bases. Per the germline V gene, CDR1 is SGHRS and CDR2 is YFSETQ. Losses at the gene ends were 4 bases for V and 0 bases for J; bases not matched to a gene: 6. The CDR3 covers 17 residues. CDR3 nucleotide sequence: TGCGCCAGCAGCGGTGACAGGGGGCTAACGAACACCGGGGAGCTGTTTTTT. Translating gives CASSGDRGLTNTGELFF.

The rearrangement uses TRBV7-2 and TRBJ1-2, with D possibly matching TRBD1 (6 bases). V lost 4 bases and J 4 bases, leaving 16 bases between the germline ends. CDR3 length equals 15 residues. Per the germline V gene, CDR1 is SGHTA and CDR2 is FQGNSA. The CDR3 sequence is CASSSQGLSAYGYTF. The CDR3 DNA is TGTGCCAGCAGCTCCCAGGGGTTATCGGCCTATGGCTACACCTTC. The complete variable domain, with remaining parts taken from reference TRBV7-2 and TRBJ1-2, reads GAGVSQSPSNKVTEKGKDVELRCDPISGHTALYWYRQSLGQGLEFLIYFQGNSAPDKSGLPSDRFSAERTGGSVSTLTIQRTQQEDSAVYLCASSSQGLSAYGYTFGSGTRLTVV.

This chain uses TRBV7-9 with TRBJ1-1, with D maybe TRBD1 (6 bases). Germline CDR1 SEHNR, CDR2 FQNEAQ (reference sequence). The CDR3 loop spans 14 amino acids. V gave up 5 bases and J gave up 6 bases, with 16 bases separating them. CDR3 coding DNA: TGTGCCAGCAGCCTCAGTCAGAAGGGGGCTGAAGCTTTCTTT. It encodes CASSLSQKGAEAFF.

This clonotype was seen ten or more times. This rearrangement joins TRBV9 to TRBJ2-3; D unresolved. Trimming took off 0 bases at V and 4 bases at J, with 15 bases between the two ends. The CDR3 has 16 amino acids. The germline V gene encodes CDR1 SGDLS and CDR2 YYNGEE. The CDR3 loop reads CASSVGVGSLPDTQYF. The CDR3 DNA sequence: TGTGCCAGCAGCGTAGGGGTCGGATCCTTACCAGATACGCAGTATTTT. Filled out from reference TRBV9 and TRBJ2-3, the complete variable domain reads DSGVTQTPKHLITATGQRVTLRCSPRSGDLSVYWYQQSLDQGLQFLIQYYNGEERAKGNILERFSAQQFPDLHSELNLSSLELGDSALYFCASSVGVGSLPDTQYFGPGTRLTVL.

This clonotype was counted between two and nine times. J is TRBJ2-1 and V is TRBV15; D not resolved. This CDR3 comprises 13 residues. Trimming removed 0 bases at V and 9 bases at J, with 9 bases between. CDR1 is LNHNV, CDR2 YYDKDF, per germline (reference sequence). CDR3 nucleotide sequence: TGTGCCACCAGCAGAGAAGACTTATTTGAGCAGTTCTTC. This encodes CATSREDLFEQFF.

This clonotype has at least ten counts. The chain couples TRBV7-2 to TRBJ2-7; D unresolved. The CDR3 consists of 14 residues. Trimming removed 5 bases at V and 3 bases at J, with 14 bases between. Germline lookup yields CDR1 SGHTA and CDR2 FQGNSA. The CDR3 reads CASSLGASDYEQYF. The CDR3 coding sequence is TGTGCCAGCAGCCTAGGCGCTTCAGACTACGAGCAGTACTTC. The full variable domain, with the rest looked up from reference TRBV7-2 and TRBJ2-7, is GAGVSQSPSNKVTEKGKDVELRCDPISGHTALYWYRQSLGQGLEFLIYFQGNSAPDKSGLPSDRFSAERTGGSVSTLTIQRTQQEDSAVYLCASSLGASDYEQYFGPGTRLTVT.

The rearrangement joins TRBV20-1 to TRBJ1-4, with a possible D match to TRBD1 (5 bases). Trimming pared 0 bases from V and 8 bases from J, leaving 13 bases between. Germline V CDR1 and CDR2: DFQATT, SNEGSKA (reference sequence). The CDR3 runs 14 residues. In DNA form, the CDR3 reads TGCAGTGCTAGAGATCAAAGTGGGGGGGAAAAACTGTTTTTT. It is translated as CSARDQSGGEKLFF.

The chain joins TRBV30 to TRBJ2-3; D perhaps matches TRBD2 (6 bases). The CDR3 extends over 13 amino acids. V lost 3 bases and J 2 bases, leaving 9 bases between the germline ends. Germline CDR1 is GTSNPN and CDR2 is SVGIG (reference sequence). CDR3 coding DNA: TGTGCCTGGAGGGTGCGGGACACAGATACGCAGTATTTT. This sequence encodes CAWRVRDTDTQYF.

The chain couples TRBV29-1 to TRBJ2-1; TRBD1 matches 7 bases. The CDR3 runs to 13 residues. Germline CDR1 is SQVTM and CDR2 is ANQGSEA. V lost 6 bases, J lost 1 base, and 3 bases stayed unmatched. The CDR3 is CSVDRASYNEQFF. The CDR3 nucleotides are TGCAGCGTCGACAGGGCGTCCTACAATGAGCAGTTCTTC.

This chain connects TRBV12-3 or TRBV12-4 to TRBJ2-5, with D possibly TRBD1 on 6 matching bases. The CDR3 spans 19 residues. V was trimmed by 0 bases and J by 11 bases, leaving 31 bases between them. This chain's CDR3 is CASSLARPGDRNSYNEQYF. DNA for the CDR3: TGTGCCAGCAGTTTAGCTAGGCCGGGCGACAGGAACTCCTACAATGAGCAGTACTTC.

This clonotype occurred many times. The V gene is TRBV12-3 or TRBV12-4, the J gene TRBJ2-1; D uncertain. This CDR3 is 11 amino acids long. V dropped 5 bases and J dropped 8 bases, with 7 bases sitting between them. The CDR3 region is CASSRLHEQFF. The CDR3, as DNA: TGTGCCAGCAGTCGCCTCCATGAGCAGTTCTTC.